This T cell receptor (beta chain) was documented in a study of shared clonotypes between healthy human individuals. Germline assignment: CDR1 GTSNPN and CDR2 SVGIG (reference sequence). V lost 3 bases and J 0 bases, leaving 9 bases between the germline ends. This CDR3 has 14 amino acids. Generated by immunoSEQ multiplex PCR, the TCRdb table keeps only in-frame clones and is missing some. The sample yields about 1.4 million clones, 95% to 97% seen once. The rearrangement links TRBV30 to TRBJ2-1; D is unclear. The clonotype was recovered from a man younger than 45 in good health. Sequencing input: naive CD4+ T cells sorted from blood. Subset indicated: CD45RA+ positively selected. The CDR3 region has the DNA TGTGCCTGGAGGGCAGGAAGCTCCTACAATGAGCAGTTCTTC. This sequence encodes CAWRAGSSYNEQFF. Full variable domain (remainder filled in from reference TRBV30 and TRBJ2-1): SQTIHQWPATLVQPVGSPLSLECTVEGTSNPNLYWYRQAAGRGLQLLFYSVGIGQISSEVPQNLSASRPQDRQFILSSKKLLLSDSGFYLCAWRAGSSYNEQFFGPGTRLTVL.